These 18 T cell receptor beta chains originate from one sample sequenced in a study of T cell responses to AZD1222 COVID-19 vaccine. Method: immunoSEQ multiplex PCR; TCRdb's copy keeps in-frame clones and lacks some. The table lists under 200,000 clones, around 88% of them singletons. The sample consisted of peripheral blood, taken 28 days after the second AZD1222 dose. These receptors were collected from an adult who received the AZD1222 COVID-19 vaccine.

The V gene is TRBV19, the J gene TRBJ2-2, with TRBD1 matching 9 bases. This CDR3 comprises 18 residues. The germline V gene has CDR1 LNHDA and CDR2 SQIVND (reference sequence). V lost 1 base, J lost 5 bases, and 11 bases stayed unmatched. CDR3 DNA: TGTGCCAGTAGTATAGCTGGACAGGGGAAAGTATGGACCGGGGAGCTGTTTTTT. It specifies CASSIAGQGKVWTGELFF.

J is TRBJ1-5 and V is TRBV19, with D uncertain. Between the trimmed V and J ends, which lost 6 bases and 2 bases, there was a span of 8 bases. The CDR3 loop spans 13 amino acids. The germline gives CDR1 LNHDA, CDR2 SQIVND (reference sequence). This CDR3 reads CASRAWGNQPQHF. The CDR3 region has the DNA TGTGCCAGTAGAGCCTGGGGCAATCAGCCCCAGCATTTT.

The chain combines TRBV10-1 with TRBJ1-1; 7 nucleotides line up with TRBD1. Germline trimming cut 2 bases from V and 0 bases from J; bases unmatched to any gene: 9. CDR3 length: 17 amino acids. In germline, CDR1 is WNHNN, CDR2 SYGVQD (reference sequence). CDR3 amino acids: CASSEEGTVGLNTEAFF. CDR3 sequence (DNA): TGCGCCAGCAGTGAGGAGGGGACAGTGGGCCTGAACACTGAAGCTTTCTTT.

The table lists this clone with a count of one. The rearrangement links TRBV5-4 to TRBJ1-1, with 8 positions matching TRBD1. Germline V CDR1 and CDR2: SGHNT, YYREEE (reference sequence). The V and J ends lost 3 bases and 5 bases, in that order; junction bases with no gene match: 6. This CDR3 has 14 residues. The CDR3 here is CASSSGQGRTEAFF. Here the CDR3 DNA reads TGTGCCAGCAGCTCCGGACAGGGCCGAACTGAAGCTTTCTTT.

The chain has TRBV9 and TRBJ2-2; a possible D gene is TRBD1 (6 bases). The CDR3 totals 12 residues. Looked up from germline, CDR1 is SGDLS and CDR2 is YYNGEE. Trimming took off 5 bases at V and 7 bases at J, with 9 bases between the two ends. CDR3 sequence (DNA): TGTGCCAGCAGTGAAGGGGGCGGGGAGCTGTTTTTT. Its protein product is CASSEGGGELFF.

The table lists this clone with a count of one. This sequence joins TRBV6-5 and TRBJ2-2; D not resolved. The V and J ends lost 8 bases and 2 bases respectively, with 12 bases between them. The germline CDR1 and CDR2 sequences are MNHEY and SVGAGI. CDR3 length: 14 residues. The CDR3 region is CASSSQINTGELFF. CDR3 DNA sequence: TGTGCCAGCTCCAGCCAGATTAACACCGGGGAGCTGTTTTTT.

This rearrangement joins TRBV14 to TRBJ2-1; possibly TRBD2 for D (6 bases). This CDR3 region has 16 residues. The V gene's germline CDR1 is SGHDN and CDR2 FVKESK. The V and J ends lost 1 base and 0 bases respectively, with 10 bases between them. The CDR3 coding sequence is TGTGCCAGCAGCCAAGGAATCGGGAGCTCCTACAATGAGCAGTTCTTC. Translation gives CASSQGIGSSYNEQFF.

In its sample, this clone was seen once. The CDR3 DNA sequence: TGTGCCAGCAGCCGAACCGGGACAGGGAAGGCCGGGGAGCTGTTTTTT. It yields the protein CASSRTGTGKAGELFF. The chain couples TRBV7-8 to TRBJ2-2; 9 nucleotides agree with TRBD1. Germline assignment: CDR1 SGHVS and CDR2 FQNEAQ. The CDR3 consists of 16 residues. The junction had 10 bases not matched to a gene; V was cut back by 5 bases and J by 6 bases.

This rearrangement joins TRBV7-2 to TRBJ1-5, with 7 bases aligning to TRBD1. This CDR3 comprises 15 residues. V was pared by 6 bases and J by 1 base, with 6 bases of the junction left unmatched. The germline CDR1 and CDR2 sequences are SGHTA and FQGNSA. The CDR3 nucleotides read TGTGCCAGCAGGGAGACAGGGTACAGCAATCAGCCCCAGCATTTT. Its translation: CASRETGYSNQPQHF.

This clone was observed a single time. The chain is built from TRBV9 and TRBJ2-6; D gene ambiguous. In germline, CDR1 is SGDLS, CDR2 YYNGEE. V lost 0 bases and J 4 bases, leaving 8 bases between the germline ends. CDR3 length: 15 residues. In nucleotides, the CDR3 is TGTGCCAGCAGCGTAGGCACAGCCGGGGCCAACGTCCTGACTTTC. Encoded protein: CASSVGTAGANVLTF.

The chain couples TRBV5-4 to TRBJ1-1, with D possibly matching TRBD1 (6 bases). Germline V gene lookup returns CDR1 SGHNT and CDR2 YYREEE (reference sequence). This CDR3 region has 17 residues. V lost 3 bases and J lost 7, with 25 bases in between. The CDR3 sequence is CASSSGLTGKRLGEAFF. In DNA, the CDR3 is TGTGCCAGCAGCTCCGGCCTCACAGGGAAACGGTTGGGTGAAGCTTTCTTT.

The V gene is TRBV9, the J gene TRBJ2-3; 9 bases are a match to TRBD2. This CDR3 has 13 amino acids. Germline V CDR1 and CDR2: SGDLS, YYNGEE. V gave up 7 bases and J gave up 1 base; unmatched junction bases: 1. DNA of the CDR3: TGTGCCAGCGAGCGGGGGGGCACAGATACGCAGTATTTT. It specifies CASERGGTDTQYF.

V gene TRBV12-5 combines with J gene TRBJ2-1; 8 bases are a match to TRBD2. Germline V gene data show CDR1 as LGHNT and CDR2 as FRNRAP. V shed 0 bases, J shed 9 bases, and the junction held 7 bases outside the gene matches. This CDR3 comprises 15 residues. The CDR3 sequence: CASGLVISLAGEQFF. CDR3 nucleotides: TGTGCTAGTGGTTTGGTAATAAGCCTAGCGGGTGAGCAGTTCTTC.

The genes are TRBV7-6 and TRBJ2-1; 9 bases match TRBD1. Germline CDR1 is SGHVS and CDR2 is FNYEAQ. The trim removed 4 bases at V and 2 bases at J, leaving 18 bases unmatched. The CDR3 extends over 20 amino acids. CDR3 sequence (DNA): TGTGCCAGCAGCTCACAGGGGGCGAAGGATATGCGGGGGACCTACAATGAGCAGTTCTTC. Translating gives CASSSQGAKDMRGTYNEQFF.

This chain connects TRBV5-1 to TRBJ1-3, with a possible D match to TRBD1 (5 bases). Trimming left V 0 bases short and J 0 bases short, with 10 bases between. From germline, CDR1 is SGHRS and CDR2 YFSETQ. This CDR3 has 16 amino acids. In DNA, the CDR3 is TGCGCCAGCAGCTTGGGCGGGGGGGACTCTGGAAACACCATATATTTT. This sequence encodes CASSLGGGDSGNTIYF. The full variable domain, rest sourced from reference TRBV5-1 and TRBJ1-3, is KAGVTQTPRYLIKTRGQQVTLSCSPISGHRSVSWYQQTPGQGLQFLFEYFSETQRNKGNFPGRFSGRQFSNSRSEMNVSTLELGDSALYLCASSLGGGDSGNTIYFGEGSWLTVV.

The CDR3 DNA is TGCGCCAGCAGCCCTGGACAGTCTAGCACAGATACGCAGTATTTT. Its translation: CASSPGQSSTDTQYF. V gene TRBV5-1 combines with J gene TRBJ2-3; perhaps TRBD1 as D (6 bases). Germline V gene sequence: CDR1 SGHRS, CDR2 YFSETQ. This CDR3 spans 15 amino acids. V was shortened by 4 bases and J by 0 bases, with 12 bases between the two germline ends. The full variable domain, its missing parts supplied by reference TRBV5-1 and TRBJ2-3, is KAGVTQTPRYLIKTRGQQVTLSCSPISGHRSVSWYQQTPGQGLQFLFEYFSETQRNKGNFPGRFSGRQFSNSRSEMNVSTLELGDSALYLCASSPGQSSTDTQYFGPGTRLTVL.

This clone was seen a single time. The same CDR3 can be traced to other DNA sequences in this sample. The chain recombines TRBV10-2 with TRBJ1-1; D remains unclear. This CDR3 has 13 amino acids. The germline CDR1 and CDR2 sequences are WSHSY and SAAADI. Trimming stripped 3 bases from V and 1 base from J, with 6 bases between. The CDR3 reads CASSDGRNTEAFF. The DNA for the CDR3 is TGCGCCAGCAGTGACGGCAGGAACACTGAAGCTTTCTTT.

The chain has TRBV3-1 (or the pseudogene TRBV3-2) and TRBJ2-3, with D tentatively TRBD1 or TRBD2 (5 bases each). The germline V gene encodes CDR1 LGHDT and CDR2 YNNKEL (reference sequence). V was clipped by 1 base and J by 9 bases, with 11 bases between them. The CDR3 length is 13 residues. CDR3 bases: TGTGCCAGCAGCCAAGGGACAAGGGAGACGCAGTATTTT. This codes for CASSQGTRETQYF.